The clone carrying this T cell receptor beta chain has a count of ten or more. Its antigen is not known. The data derive from a study of T-cell reconstitution after alpha-beta-depleted transplantation in children. V was clipped by 1 base and J by 3 bases; unmatched bases: 11. The CDR3 consists of 20 residues. Looked up from germline, CDR1 is LGHNA and CDR2 is YSLEER. Overall study results and limits: T-cell numbers and diversity one year post-transplant derived largely from freshly generated T cells. Surviving recipient cells, namely T cells and thymic progenitors, were the source of high day-60 TCRbeta diversity in some patients. Reportedly, only several hundred clones from non-depleted graft cells drove alpha-beta T-cell counts at about two months.

Researchers prepared the TCRbeta library using unique molecular identifiers, the study reports. TCRdb re-called the PCR reads through MiXCR, storing one row per CDR3 protein. The sample contains 140,000 to 150,000 distinct CDR3 sequences, 8% to 10% of which appear only once. This TCR derives from a female patient aged 2-15 years who had a stem cell transplant for congenital amegakaryocytic thrombocytopenia, so the T cells may come from the graft donor. The source was PBMCs, mostly from graft donor cells, collected 180 days after TCRalphabeta/CD19-depleted stem cell transplant. The chain uses TRBV4-3 and TRBJ2-2, with 13 nucleotides matching TRBD2. CDR3 in DNA: TGCGCCAGCAGCCAAGGTGTTAGGACTAGCGGGAGTCTGCACACCGGGGAGCTGTTTTTT. It encodes CASSQGVRTSGSLHTGELFF.